This TCR beta chain was identified during a study of blood T cell repertoires in COVID-19. Study information: The United States, Italy and Spain provided the acute and convalescent COVID-19 samples.

Germline-derived CDR1 and CDR2 are SGHRS and YFSETQ. V shed 4 bases and J 1 base; nucleotides not matched to a gene: 7. This CDR3 is 15 amino acids long. The table came from immunoSEQ multiplex PCR; TCRdb's copy has only in-frame clones and leaves some out. The sample contains a few hundred thousand clones, under 90% of which appear only once. What was sequenced was PBMCs or T cells enriched from blood (not recorded which). The clonotype originates from a woman in her twenties or thirties who had recovered from COVID-19. The chain employs TRBV5-1 and TRBJ1-1, with 7 bases matching TRBD1. CDR3 amino acids: CASSHNTGENTEAFF. CDR3 coding DNA: TGCGCCAGCAGCCATAATACAGGGGAGAACACTGAAGCTTTCTTT.